The following is a T cell receptor (beta chain) sequence with its context. Its antigen remains unidentified. The template was genomic DNA from peripheral blood, not RNA. This sample was taken from a study of T cell repertoires in aging, cancer and after chemotherapy. On the study more broadly: Paired samples before and after chemotherapy came from glioblastoma patients receiving temozolomide-based therapy. Overall study findings and caveats: In cancer patients, declining TCR diversity with age involved lost richness and lost evenness.

Multiplex touch-down PCR with TRB-A/B primers amplified rearranged V-D-J TRB sequences. TCRdb re-called the multiplex PCR reads with MiXCR, one entry per CDR3 protein. The sample shows about 2,900 distinct CDR3 sequences, 30% to 35% of them seen only once. Trimming pared 4 bases from V and 6 bases from J, leaving 9 bases between. Germline V gene lookup returns CDR1 MNHEY and CDR2 SVGAGI. The CDR3 extends over 12 amino acids. This rearrangement joins TRBV6-5 to TRBJ1-1; D possibly corresponds to TRBD1 (5 bases). The sequenced material came from blood. The clonotype was recovered from a human donor with a solid tumor. The CDR3 DNA reads TGTGCCAGCAGTTGGGGGGACGCTGAAGCTTTCTTT. It codes for CASSWGDAEAFF.